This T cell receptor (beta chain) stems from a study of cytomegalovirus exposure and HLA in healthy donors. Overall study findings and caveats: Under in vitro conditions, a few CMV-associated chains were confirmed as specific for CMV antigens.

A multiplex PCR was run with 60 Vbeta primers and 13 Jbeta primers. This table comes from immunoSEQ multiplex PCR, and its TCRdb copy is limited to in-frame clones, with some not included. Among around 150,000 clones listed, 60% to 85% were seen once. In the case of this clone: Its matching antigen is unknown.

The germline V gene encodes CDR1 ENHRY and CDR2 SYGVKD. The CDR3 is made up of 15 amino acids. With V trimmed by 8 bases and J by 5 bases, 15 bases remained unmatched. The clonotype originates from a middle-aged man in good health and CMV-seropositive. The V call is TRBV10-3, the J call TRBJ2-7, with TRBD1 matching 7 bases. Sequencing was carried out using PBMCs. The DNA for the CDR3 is TGTGCCATCGCTCGTCAACAGGGGAGTTTTAACGAGCAGTACTTC. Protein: CAIARQQGSFNEQYF.